Reported below is one TCR beta chain. The sample comes from a study of blood T cell repertoires in COVID-19. Per the germline V gene, CDR1 is SGHRS and CDR2 is YFSETQ. The CDR3 consists of 16 residues. V was clipped by 4 bases and J by 3 bases; unmatched bases: 6. Original analysis: Reference gene primers were amplified, and this amplification served to estimate nucleated cell counts. Sequenced by immunoSEQ multiplex PCR; TCRdb stores in-frame clones only, minus some. V and J calls and clone size are given by that table; D and trimming were obtained from the DNA. Of approximately 230,000 clones listed, 79% are singletons.

The chain is built from TRBV5-1 and TRBJ2-3; 12 positions match TRBD2. The receptor's source is a woman aged 40-49 years with active or convalescent COVID-19. Input material: peripheral blood. The CDR3 coding sequence is TGCGCCAGCAGCGTACTAGCGGGGGGAACGACAGATACGCAGTATTTT. As protein: CASSVLAGGTTDTQYF.